Presented here are 9 T cell receptor beta chains from one specimen sequenced in a study of blood T cell repertoires in COVID-19. Only in-frame clones appear in the TCRdb table, and some are missing; sequencing was by immunoSEQ multiplex PCR. The sample lists about 480,000 clones, approximately 92% seen once, with 0.75% to 0.9% in the top ten. The sample was peripheral blood. The receptors here all came from a man between 18 and 29 years old with COVID-19, enrolled during active disease.

The genes are TRBV7-9 and TRBJ2-1; TRBD1 matches 7 bases. The CDR3 runs to 16 residues. Trimming took 7 bases from V and 5 from J; bases not matched to a gene: 14. Germline CDR1 and CDR2: SEHNR and FQNEAQ (reference sequence). The CDR3 region has the DNA TGTGCCAGCAATGATCTCCTCCGACAGGGCGACAATGAGCAGTTCTTC. Amino acid sequence: CASNDLLRQGDNEQFF.

Concerning this clone itself: The sample has other DNA sequences that encode this CDR3 too. The chain has TRBV29-1 and TRBJ2-1, with 12 bases lining up with TRBD2. CDR3 length: 12 amino acids. The V segment lost 7 bases and the J segment 8 bases; nucleotides outside the gene matches: 3. Germline CDR1 and CDR2: SQVTM and ANQGSEA. The CDR3 DNA reads as TGCAGCGGACGACTAGCGGGAGATGAGCAGTTCTTC. This sequence encodes CSGRLAGDEQFF.

J is TRBJ2-1 and V is TRBV5-1, with D tentatively TRBD2 (7 bases). Germline CDR1 is SGHRS and CDR2 is YFSETQ. The germline V and J ends were trimmed by 2 bases and 10 bases, with 10 bases remaining between them. This CDR3 spans 12 amino acids. The CDR3: CASSFGGREQFF. CDR3 coding DNA: TGCGCCAGCAGCTTCGGGGGGCGGGAGCAGTTCTTC. Based on the CDR3 plus reference TRBV5-1 and TRBJ2-1, the full variable domain is KAGVTQTPRYLIKTRGQQVTLSCSPISGHRSVSWYQQTPGQGLQFLFEYFSETQRNKGNFPGRFSGRQFSNSRSEMNVSTLELGDSALYLCASSFGGREQFFGPGTRLTVL.

V and J are TRBV18 and TRBJ2-7; 8 nucleotides agree with TRBD1. J was trimmed by 0 bases and V by 2 bases; bases with no gene match: 3. CDR1 and CDR2 (germline): KGHSH, LQKENI. The CDR3 contains 15 residues. For the CDR3, the DNA is TGTGCCAGCTCACCAAGGGACAGGTCCTCCTACGAGCAGTACTTC. Translating gives CASSPRDRSSYEQYF.

The V and J genes are TRBV6-1 and TRBJ1-5, with D uncertain. CDR1 MNHNS and CDR2 SASEGT come from the germline V gene. CDR3 length equals 15 residues. Trimming cost V 2 bases and J 0 bases, with 8 bases left between them. The CDR3 here is CASSEWQTSNQPQHF. CDR3 nucleotide sequence: TGTGCCAGCAGTGAATGGCAAACTAGCAATCAGCCCCAGCATTTT.

The chain couples TRBV9 to TRBJ2-1; weak D call: TRBD2 (6 bases). Germline CDR1 is SGDLS and CDR2 is YYNGEE. The V gene lost 0 bases and the J gene lost 0 bases, with 10 bases spanning the gap. The CDR3 spans 16 residues. CDR3 in amino acids: CASSVAFGSSYNEQFF. CDR3 bases: TGTGCCAGCAGCGTAGCTTTCGGGAGCTCCTACAATGAGCAGTTCTTC. Based on the CDR3 plus reference TRBV9 and TRBJ2-1, the full variable domain is DSGVTQTPKHLITATGQRVTLRCSPRSGDLSVYWYQQSLDQGLQFLIQYYNGEERAKGNILERFSAQQFPDLHSELNLSSLELGDSALYFCASSVAFGSSYNEQFFGPGTRLTVL.

V usage is TRBV7-8 and J usage is TRBJ1-1; no reliable D call. The CDR3 totals 13 residues. Trimming left V 4 bases short and J 2 bases short, with 8 bases between. Germline V gene lookup returns CDR1 SGHVS and CDR2 FQNEAQ. This CDR3 is CASSYEGNTEAFF. In nucleotides, the CDR3 is TGTGCCAGCAGCTACGAGGGAAACACTGAAGCTTTCTTT.

This clone has a single count. V is TRBV28 and J is TRBJ1-5, with 9 nucleotides matching TRBD1. The CDR3 has 14 residues. CDR1 is MDHEN and CDR2 is SYDVKM in the germline V gene. Unmatched junction bases numbered 6, after V lost 5 bases and J lost 7 bases. In DNA, the CDR3 is TGTGCCAGCAGTGAAACAGGGGGCATACAGCCCCAGCATTTT. This codes for CASSETGGIQPQHF.

This chain joins TRBV6-1 and TRBJ2-3, with D perhaps matching TRBD2 (5 bases). This CDR3 has 15 residues. Trimming pared 2 bases from V and 5 bases from J, leaving 14 bases between. Germline assignment: CDR1 MNHNS and CDR2 SASEGT. DNA for the CDR3: TGTGCCAGCAGTGAATCCTGGAGCCGGGGAGATACGCAGTATTTT. Encoded protein: CASSESWSRGDTQYF.